One and the same sample provided the 28 T cell receptor beta chains below, sequenced in a study of CD8+ T cells in alopecia areata. Sequencing used cDNA as its template, made by extracting RNA and reverse transcribing it. Using immunoSEQ multiplex PCR, the repertoire was profiled, and TCRdb retains in-frame clones only, with some absent. Found here are roughly 150,000 clones, around 55% of them singletons; the top ten hold approximately 19%. Sequenced material: CD8+ T cells sorted from blood, taken at week 0. The origin of the receptors is a human donor with alopecia areata.

This chain uses TRBV29-1 with TRBJ2-7, with a tentative D call TRBD2 (6 bases). The germline CDR1 and CDR2 sequences are SQVTM and ANQGSEA. The CDR3 has 15 residues. Trimming shortened V by 0 bases and J by 2 bases, and 14 bases separated the two germline ends. The CDR3 region has the DNA TGCAGCGTTGAAGATCTAGTGGCGGGGACCTACGAGCAGTACTTC. It yields the protein CSVEDLVAGTYEQYF.

V is TRBV7-9 and J is TRBJ2-5; the match to TRBD1 covers 7 bases. The germline V gene encodes CDR1 SEHNR and CDR2 FQNEAQ (reference sequence). V dropped 3 bases and J dropped 3; count of bases not matched to a gene: 4. This CDR3 has 14 amino acids. CDR3 region: CASSFFGTEETQYF. The CDR3 coding sequence is TGTGCCAGCAGCTTCTTTGGGACAGAAGAGACCCAGTACTTC. Filled out from reference TRBV7-9 and TRBJ2-5, the complete variable domain reads DTGVSQNPRHKITKRGQNVTFRCDPISEHNRLYWYRQTLGQGPEFLTYFQNEAQLEKSRLLSDRFSAERPKGSFSTLEIQRTEQGDSAMYLCASSFFGTEETQYFGPGTRLLVL.

V is TRBV6-5 and J is TRBJ1-6, with D possibly being TRBD1 (5 bases). Looked up from germline, CDR1 is MNHEY and CDR2 is SVGAGI. This CDR3 has 12 residues. Trimming pared 6 bases from V and 10 bases from J, leaving 10 bases between. CDR3 coding DNA: TGTGCCAGCAGGCCCGAGGGGTCACCCCTCCACTTT. This codes for CASRPEGSPLHF.

CDR3 sequence: CASVGRRSTEAFF. The DNA for the CDR3 is TGTGCCAGCGTCGGGCGCAGGAGTACTGAAGCTTTCTTT. V usage is TRBV13 and J usage is TRBJ1-1; no reliable D call. Trimming took 8 bases from V and 5 from J, leaving 15 bases between them. CDR3 length equals 13 residues. The germline V gene encodes CDR1 PRHDT and CDR2 FYEKMQ (reference sequence).

This clone has just one count. The chain employs TRBV14 and TRBJ2-5; D unresolved. V was cut by 2 bases and J by 7 bases, with 5 bases left in between. Germline V gene data show CDR1 as SGHDN and CDR2 as FVKESK. The CDR3 runs to 11 residues. CDR3 in DNA: TGTGCCAGCAGCCAAAGAGGGACCCAGTACTTC. This encodes CASSQRGTQYF.

This chain uses TRBV29-1 with TRBJ1-1, with D tentatively TRBD1 (6 bases). There are 17 residues in the CDR3. The V end lost 2 bases, the J end lost 1 base, and 20 bases lay between the germline ends. From germline, CDR1 is SQVTM and CDR2 ANQGSEA. The CDR3 loop reads CSVERQLEGGTNTEAFF. In DNA, the CDR3 is TGCAGCGTTGAAAGACAACTCGAGGGGGGAACGAACACTGAAGCTTTCTTT.

The chain uses TRBV5-1 and TRBJ2-1; D gene uncertain. V lost 0 bases to trimming and J lost 6 bases, with 7 bases between them. Germline CDR1 and CDR2: SGHRS and YFSETQ. CDR3 length: 13 amino acids. The CDR3 DNA is TGCGCCAGCAGCTTGGCCCTAGGCAATGAGCAGTTCTTC. The encoded protein is CASSLALGNEQFF.

This clone was counted only a few times. Other DNA sequences in this sample translate to the same CDR3. The chain couples TRBV7-9 to TRBJ2-7, with D uncertain. The V gene's germline CDR1 is SEHNR and CDR2 FQNEAQ (reference sequence). V shed 1 base and J shed 1 base, with 2 bases lying between them. The CDR3 is 12 amino acids. The chain's CDR3 is CASSLVSYEQYF. CDR3 in DNA: TGTGCCAGCAGCTTAGTTTCCTACGAGCAGTACTTC.

The J gene is TRBJ2-3, the V gene TRBV10-2; 10 bases are shared with TRBD2. V lost 11 bases to trimming and J lost 1 base; unmatched junction nucleotides: 9. This CDR3 is 15 amino acids long. The V gene's germline CDR1 is WSHSY and CDR2 SAAADI. The chain's CDR3 is CAHPRTSGCTDTQYF. CDR3 sequence (DNA): TGCGCCCACCCGCGGACTAGCGGATGCACAGATACGCAGTATTTT.

Only a few counts were recorded for this clone. The rearrangement joins TRBV5-1 to TRBJ2-7; 13 nucleotides agree with TRBD2. V was clipped by 2 bases and J by 0 bases; unmatched bases: 8. The CDR3 is 18 amino acids. Germline CDR1 is SGHRS and CDR2 is YFSETQ. CDR3 sequence: CASSFGLAGDLLSYEQYF. For the CDR3, the DNA is TGCGCCAGCAGCTTTGGACTAGCGGGGGACCTCCTCTCCTACGAGCAGTACTTC. Full variable domain (outside the CDR3, taken from reference TRBV5-1 and TRBJ2-7): KAGVTQTPRYLIKTRGQQVTLSCSPISGHRSVSWYQQTPGQGLQFLFEYFSETQRNKGNFPGRFSGRQFSNSRSEMNVSTLELGDSALYLCASSFGLAGDLLSYEQYFGPGTRLTVT.

This clone occurred a few times. In DNA, the CDR3 is TGCGCCAGCAGCCAAGTAGCACAAGGCTCTGGGGCCAACGTCCTGACTTTC. Its translation: CASSQVAQGSGANVLTF. This chain connects TRBV4-3 to TRBJ2-6; D is uncertain. V lost 1 base and J 0 bases, leaving 10 bases between the germline ends. The CDR3 consists of 17 residues. Germline-derived CDR1 and CDR2 are LGHNA and YSLEER.

The gene calls are TRBV11-2 and TRBJ2-7; D is tentatively TRBD1 or TRBD2 (5 bases each). V lost 1 base and J lost 7, with 14 bases in between. The CDR3 is made up of 14 amino acids. Per germline, CDR1 SGHAT and CDR2 FQNNGV. The CDR3 spells CASSLVRGGGEQYF. CDR3 nucleotides: TGTGCCAGCAGCTTAGTGAGGGGCGGCGGGGAGCAGTACTTC.

This clone has a count of ten or more. At one end the junction does not follow the germline gene, possibly because of a read error. The chain recombines TRBV5-5 with TRBJ1-2; no reliable D call. In germline, CDR1 is SGHKS, CDR2 YYEKEE (reference sequence). This CDR3 region has 16 residues. CDR3 amino acids: CASSQVSLATDYGYTF. In DNA form, the CDR3 reads TGCGCCAGCAGCCAAGTTTCGCTAGCCACAGACTATGGCTACACCTTC.

The CDR3 loop is CASSVAAQGQPQHF. The CDR3 bases are TGTGCCAGCAGCGTGGCCGCTCAGGGCCAGCCCCAGCATTTT. The gene calls are TRBV9 and TRBJ1-5; D might be TRBD1 (5 bases). This CDR3 comprises 14 residues. From germline, CDR1 is SGDLS and CDR2 YYNGEE. Trimming left V 2 bases short and J 7 bases short, with 13 bases between.

This clone has a handful of counts. This sequence joins TRBV30 and TRBJ2-7, with TRBD2 identical over 8 bases. V dropped 4 bases and J dropped 3; count of bases not matched to a gene: 11. This CDR3 comprises 15 residues. Germline lookup yields CDR1 GTSNPN and CDR2 SVGIG (reference sequence). CDR3 sequence reads: CAWTPVGSGDYEQYF. The CDR3 region has the DNA TGTGCCTGGACCCCGGTCGGTAGCGGGGACTACGAGCAGTACTTC.

The chain carries TRBV18 and TRBJ1-6; no firm D call. The germline V gene has CDR1 KGHSH and CDR2 LQKENI. This CDR3 spans 15 amino acids. Trimming stripped 3 bases from V and 8 bases from J, with 14 bases between. CDR3 sequence reads: CASSPEFTEDSPLHF. In DNA form, the CDR3 reads TGTGCCAGCTCACCGGAATTTACGGAGGATTCACCCCTCCACTTT.

This chain joins TRBV25-1 and TRBJ1-6; D gene ambiguous. Trimming took 3 bases from V and 7 from J, leaving 10 bases between them. The length of the CDR3 is 14 residues. Per germline, CDR1 MGHDK and CDR2 SYGVNS. CDR3 amino acids: CASSERVLNSPLHF. In nucleotides, the CDR3 is TGTGCCAGCAGTGAGAGGGTTCTCAATTCACCCCTCCACTTT.

This clone was observed a handful of times. The chain has TRBV6-5 and TRBJ2-3; 8 bases match TRBD2. With 5 bases clipped from V and 7 bases from J, the junction kept 11 bases outside the gene matches. The CDR3 extends over 15 amino acids. CDR1 is MNHEY and CDR2 is SVGAGI in the germline V gene. CDR3 region: CASSQETGGLYTQYF. The CDR3 region has the DNA TGTGCCAGCAGTCAGGAGACGGGGGGGCTATATACGCAGTATTTT.

This clone was detected only a few times. The gene calls are TRBV19 and TRBJ2-2; the match to TRBD1 covers 7 bases. Germline trimming cut 10 bases from V and 1 base from J; bases unmatched to any gene: 6. This CDR3 spans 14 amino acids. Germline CDR1 reads LNHDA; CDR2 reads SQIVND (reference sequence). The CDR3 sequence is CAIRQGENTGELFF. The DNA for the CDR3 is TGTGCCATCCGACAGGGCGAGAACACCGGGGAGCTGTTTTTT.

This clone has more than one count but fewer than ten. V usage is TRBV10-3 and J usage is TRBJ2-7; no definite D call. The CDR3 covers 13 residues. The V gene lost 0 bases and the J gene lost 1 base, with 4 bases spanning the gap. Germline V gives CDR1 ENHRY, CDR2 SYGVKD. In DNA, the CDR3 is TGTGCCATCAGTGAGTCGGGGTCCTACGAGCAGTACTTC. Its protein is CAISESGSYEQYF.

The V call is TRBV25-1, the J call TRBJ2-7; D is possibly TRBD1 (6 bases). The germline V and J ends were trimmed by 4 bases and 5 bases, with 18 bases remaining between them. Germline V CDR1 and CDR2: MGHDK, SYGVNS. The CDR3 runs 15 residues. DNA for the CDR3: TGTGCCAGCAGTGCATCCCCCACAGGGATCGACGAGCAGTACTTC. This encodes CASSASPTGIDEQYF.

CDR3 amino acids: CASSPTGRNSGNTIYF. CDR3 in DNA: TGTGCCAGCAGCCCCACGGGCAGGAACTCTGGAAACACCATATATTTT. This chain links TRBV7-6 with TRBJ1-3; D is unclear. The germline V and J ends were trimmed by 5 bases and 0 bases, with 14 bases remaining between them. The CDR3 length is 16 residues. Germline CDR1 and CDR2: SGHVS and FNYEAQ.

The V call is TRBV10-3, the J call TRBJ2-7; weak D call: TRBD1 (6 bases). V lost 6 bases and J 0 bases, leaving 15 bases between the germline ends. The CDR3 runs 15 residues. Germline CDR1 and CDR2: ENHRY and SYGVKD. CDR3 sequence: CAISSTGTPSYEQYF. In DNA form, the CDR3 reads TGTGCCATCAGCTCTACCGGGACACCCTCCTACGAGCAGTACTTC.

Comments on this clone: The same CDR3 can be traced to other DNA sequences in this sample. The gene calls are TRBV27 and TRBJ2-7, with no clear D. Germline V gives CDR1 MNHEY, CDR2 SMNVEV (reference sequence). The CDR3 spans 10 residues. The ends were cut back, 8 bases at V and 3 bases at J, with 5 bases in the middle. In DNA form, the CDR3 reads TGTGCCAGCGGGGACTACGAGCAGTACTTC. As protein: CASGDYEQYF.

This clone was seen a handful of times. The rearrangement links TRBV4-1 to TRBJ2-7; TRBD2 agrees at 11 bases. V shed 5 bases, J shed 4 bases, and the junction held 4 bases outside the gene matches. Per germline, CDR1 MGHRA and CDR2 YSYEKL. CDR3 length: 14 amino acids. The CDR3 here is CASSSGTSGYEQYF. As DNA, the CDR3 is TGCGCCAGCAGCAGTGGGACTAGCGGTTACGAGCAGTACTTC.

V usage is TRBV30 and J usage is TRBJ2-7; D unresolved. This CDR3 is built from 13 residues. Deletions cut 6 bases from V and 1 base from J, with 13 bases between. Per germline, CDR1 GTSNPN and CDR2 SVGIG (reference sequence). In nucleotides, the CDR3 is TGTGCCTGCCGACTGGGGTCATCCTACGAGCAGTACTTC. Residues: CACRLGSSYEQYF.

J is TRBJ2-3 and V is TRBV18, with D perhaps given as TRBD1 or TRBD2 (6 bases each). Germline CDR1 reads KGHSH; CDR2 reads LQKENI. The CDR3 is 15 residues long. Trimming took 6 bases from V and 2 from J, leaving 15 bases between them. DNA of the CDR3: TGTGCCAGCTCCCTCGAGGGGGGACACACAGATACGCAGTATTTT. Its protein is CASSLEGGHTDTQYF.

This chain uses TRBV13 with TRBJ1-1; 7 bases are a match to TRBD1. Germline V CDR1 and CDR2: PRHDT, FYEKMQ (reference sequence). The CDR3 sequence is 16 residues long. V trimming: 4 bases; J trimming: 5 bases; junction bases outside the gene matches: 13. The CDR3 DNA sequence: TGTGCCAGCAGCTCCGGGACAGAGATAAGTGGGACTGAAGCTTTCTTT. Protein: CASSSGTEISGTEAFF.